This T cell receptor (beta chain) was identified during a study of memory CD4+ T cells and cytomegalovirus serostatus. Study information: Donors were healthy Belgian adults, several CMV seropositive and roughly 25 seronegative. Findings and limits, study-wide: The CMV-associated TCR signature appears largely within the CD4+ memory repertoire. Median bootstrapped AUC for CMV status was around 0.95 originally, less than 0.93 US-trained.

Single viable CD3+CD4+CD8-CD45RO+ cells were sorted as the memory CD4+ T cells. CMV serostatus came from serum IgG against pp150, pp28, p38, p52. The germline V gene encodes CDR1 SGHVS and CDR2 FQNEAQ. V trimming: 4 bases; J trimming: 4 bases; junction bases outside the gene matches: 7. CDR3 size: 15 residues. As concerns this clone: Its target is not known.

Only in-frame clones appear in the TCRdb table, and some are missing; sequencing was by immunoSEQ multiplex PCR. Among some 46,000 clones listed, 60% to 85% were seen once. The specimen sequenced was memory CD4+ T cells from blood. The receptor comes from an adult in good health and CMV-seronegative. The V call is TRBV7-8, the J call TRBJ1-5; 7 bases are shared with TRBD1. This CDR3 reads CASSSRDRTNQPQHF. The CDR3 nucleotides are TGTGCCAGCAGCTCAAGGGACAGAACGAATCAGCCCCAGCATTTT.